Detailed here is one TCR beta chain. This clone may be a read error of a much larger clone one base away. Primed by a sample-barcoded 5' primer and a J-beta primer mix, a second PCR proceeded for roughly 6 to 12 cycles. Each sample provided no less than 2.5 million CDR3-containing paired-end reads. TCRdb re-called the 5' RACE reads through MiXCR, storing one row per CDR3 protein. The sample consists of roughly 640,000 distinct CDR3 sequences, about 30% of them appearing once. These data come from a study of blood T cells in healthy people across ages. Germline CDR1 SEHNR, CDR2 FQNEAQ (reference sequence). This CDR3 comprises 17 residues.

Source material: blood. The V gene is TRBV7-9, the J gene TRBJ1-5, with 10 bases identical to TRBD1. The receptor comes from a woman of 80 years or more in good health. CDR3 sequence (DNA): TGTACCAGCAGCCCGGGGGGACAGGGGATTAGCAATCAGCCCCAGCATTTT. Translation: CTSSPGGQGISNQPQHF.